This T cell receptor (beta chain) was retrieved from a study of blood T cell repertoires in COVID-19. Overall study context: There were acute and convalescent COVID-19 samples, and they came from the United States, Italy and Spain.

Adults between about 18 and 89 years of age took part from about two dozen US areas. Participants were placed into cohorts based on the clinical history they reported. Trimming stripped 4 bases from V and 12 bases from J, with 15 bases between. Germline V CDR1 and CDR2: WSHSY, SAAADI. CDR3 size: 12 residues. The data were produced by immunoSEQ multiplex PCR, yet TCRdb's version contains in-frame clones alone and is incomplete. The sample lists roughly 260,000 clones; about nine tenths were seen once. The chain uses TRBV10-2 and TRBJ1-2, with D possibly matching TRBD1 (5 bases). This sequence originates from a woman aged 25 to 45 with acute COVID-19. Sample: PBMCs or T cells enriched from blood (not recorded which). CDR3 loop: CASSGRQSGDTF. DNA of the CDR3: TGCGCCAGCAGTGGAAGACAGTCGGGGGACACCTTC.